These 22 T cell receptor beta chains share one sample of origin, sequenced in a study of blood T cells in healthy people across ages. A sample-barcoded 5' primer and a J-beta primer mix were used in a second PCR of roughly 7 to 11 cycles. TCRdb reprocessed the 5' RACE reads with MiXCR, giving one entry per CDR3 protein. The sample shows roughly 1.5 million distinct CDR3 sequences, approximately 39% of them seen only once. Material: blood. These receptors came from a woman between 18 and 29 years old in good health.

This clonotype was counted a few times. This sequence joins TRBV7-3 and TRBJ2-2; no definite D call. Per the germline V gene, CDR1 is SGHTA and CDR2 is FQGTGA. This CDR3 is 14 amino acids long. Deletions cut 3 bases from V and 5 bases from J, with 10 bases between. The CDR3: CASSFQSGTGELFF. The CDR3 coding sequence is TGTGCCAGCAGCTTTCAGTCTGGGACCGGGGAGCTGTTTTTT.

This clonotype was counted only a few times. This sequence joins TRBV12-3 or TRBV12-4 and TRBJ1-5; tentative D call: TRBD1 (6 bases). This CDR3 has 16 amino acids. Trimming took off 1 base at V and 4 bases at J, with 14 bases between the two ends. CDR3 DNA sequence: TGTGCCAGCAGTTTAGGGGGGGGCCCGGGAAATCAGCCCCAGCATTTT. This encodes CASSLGGGPGNQPQHF.

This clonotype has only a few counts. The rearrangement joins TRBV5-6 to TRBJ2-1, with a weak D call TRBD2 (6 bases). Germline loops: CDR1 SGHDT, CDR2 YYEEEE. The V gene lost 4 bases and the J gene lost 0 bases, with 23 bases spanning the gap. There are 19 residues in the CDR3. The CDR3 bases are TGTGCCAGCAGCCGCCCAAGAGGACTACCTAGGAGCTCCTACAATGAGCAGTTCTTC. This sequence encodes CASSRPRGLPRSSYNEQFF.

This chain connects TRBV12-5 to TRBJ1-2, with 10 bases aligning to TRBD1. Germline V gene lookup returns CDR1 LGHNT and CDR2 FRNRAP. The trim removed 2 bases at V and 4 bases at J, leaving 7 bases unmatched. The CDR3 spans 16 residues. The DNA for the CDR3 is TGTGCTAGTGGTTTGCTAAACCGGGACAGGGGCTATGGCTACACCTTC. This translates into CASGLLNRDRGYGYTF.

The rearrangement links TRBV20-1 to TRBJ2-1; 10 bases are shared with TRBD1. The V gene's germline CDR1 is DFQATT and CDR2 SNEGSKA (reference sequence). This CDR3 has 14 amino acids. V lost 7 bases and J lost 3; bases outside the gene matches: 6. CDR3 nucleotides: TGCAGTGTCCCGGGACAGGGGTACTACAATGAGCAGTTCTTC. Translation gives CSVPGQGYYNEQFF.

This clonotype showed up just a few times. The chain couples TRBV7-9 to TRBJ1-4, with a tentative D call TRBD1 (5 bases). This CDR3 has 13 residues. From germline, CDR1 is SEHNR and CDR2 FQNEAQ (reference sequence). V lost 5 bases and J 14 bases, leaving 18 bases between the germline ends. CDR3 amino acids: CASSPDRRDGLFF. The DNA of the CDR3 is TGTGCCAGCAGCCCAGACCGGAGGGACGGTCTGTTTTTT.

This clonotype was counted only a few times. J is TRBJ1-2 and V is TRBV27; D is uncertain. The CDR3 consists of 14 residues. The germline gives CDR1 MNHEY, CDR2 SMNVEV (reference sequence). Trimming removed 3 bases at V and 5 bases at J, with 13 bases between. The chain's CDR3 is CASSLGSPTYGYTF. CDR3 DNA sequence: TGTGCCAGCAGTTTGGGGTCGCCCACTTATGGCTACACCTTC.

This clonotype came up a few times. The CDR3 coding sequence is TGTGCCAGCACTATAGGAACCTCCGTTAATGAAAAACTGTTTTTT. This translates into CASTIGTSVNEKLFF. This chain connects TRBV7-2 to TRBJ1-4; D unclear. CDR3 length: 15 residues. V lost 7 bases to trimming and J lost 4 bases, with 16 bases between them. Germline lookup yields CDR1 SGHTA and CDR2 FQGNSA.

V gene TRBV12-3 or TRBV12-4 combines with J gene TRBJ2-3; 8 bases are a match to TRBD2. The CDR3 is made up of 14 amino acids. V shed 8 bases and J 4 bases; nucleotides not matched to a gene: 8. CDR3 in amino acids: CASWVGGASDTQYF. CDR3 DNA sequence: TGTGCCAGCTGGGTCGGGGGGGCCTCAGATACGCAGTATTTT.

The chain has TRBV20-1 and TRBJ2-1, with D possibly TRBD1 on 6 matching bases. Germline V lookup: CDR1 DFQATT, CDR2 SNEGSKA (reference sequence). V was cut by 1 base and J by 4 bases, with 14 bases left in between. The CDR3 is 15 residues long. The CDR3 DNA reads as TGCAGTGCTAGAGGGGACACTGACTTATACAATGAGCAGTTCTTC. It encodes CSARGDTDLYNEQFF.

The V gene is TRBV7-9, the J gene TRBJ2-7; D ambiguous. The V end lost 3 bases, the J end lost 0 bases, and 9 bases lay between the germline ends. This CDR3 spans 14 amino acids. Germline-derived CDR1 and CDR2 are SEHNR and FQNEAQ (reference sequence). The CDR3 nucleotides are TGTGCCAGCAGCTTCGAACGGGTCTCCTACGAGCAGTACTTC. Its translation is CASSFERVSYEQYF.

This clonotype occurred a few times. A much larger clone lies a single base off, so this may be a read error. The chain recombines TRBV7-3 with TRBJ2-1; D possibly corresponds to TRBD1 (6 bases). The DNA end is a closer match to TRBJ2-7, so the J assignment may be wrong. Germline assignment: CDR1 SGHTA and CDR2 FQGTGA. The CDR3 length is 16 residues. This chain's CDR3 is CASSLTGTRTYNEQYF. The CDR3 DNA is TGTGCCAGCAGCTTAACCGGGACAAGGACCTACAATGAGCAGTACTTC.

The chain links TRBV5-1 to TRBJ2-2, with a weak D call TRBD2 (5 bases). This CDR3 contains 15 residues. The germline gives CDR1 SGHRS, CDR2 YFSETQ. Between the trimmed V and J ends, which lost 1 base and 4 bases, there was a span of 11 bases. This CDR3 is CASSLTLAGTGELFF. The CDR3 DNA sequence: TGCGCCAGCAGCTTGACCCTAGCAGGCACCGGGGAGCTGTTTTTT.

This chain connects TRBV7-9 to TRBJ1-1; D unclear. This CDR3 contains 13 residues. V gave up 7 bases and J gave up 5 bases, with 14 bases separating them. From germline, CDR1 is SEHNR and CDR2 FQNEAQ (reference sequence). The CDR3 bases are TGTGCCAGCACCCATCCTTCTCGGACTGAAGCTTTCTTT. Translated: CASTHPSRTEAFF.

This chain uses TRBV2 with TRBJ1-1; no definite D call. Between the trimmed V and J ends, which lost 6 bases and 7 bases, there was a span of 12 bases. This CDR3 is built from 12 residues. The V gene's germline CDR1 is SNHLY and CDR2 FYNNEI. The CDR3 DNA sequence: TGTGCCAGCAGCTCTCAGGCGATTGAAGCTTTCTTT. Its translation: CASSSQAIEAFF.

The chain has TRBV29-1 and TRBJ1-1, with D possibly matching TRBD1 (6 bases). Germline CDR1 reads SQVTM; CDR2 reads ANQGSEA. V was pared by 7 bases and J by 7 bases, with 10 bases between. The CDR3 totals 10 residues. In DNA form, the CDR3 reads TGCAGCGGCCGGGACATTGAAGCTTTCTTT. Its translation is CSGRDIEAFF.

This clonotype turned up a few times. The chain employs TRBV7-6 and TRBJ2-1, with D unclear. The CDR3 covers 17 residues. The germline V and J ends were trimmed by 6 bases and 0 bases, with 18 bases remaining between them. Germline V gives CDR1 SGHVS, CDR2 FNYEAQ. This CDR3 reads CASRPGPKASSYNEQFF. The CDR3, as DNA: TGTGCCAGCAGGCCCGGGCCCAAAGCCTCCTCCTACAATGAGCAGTTCTTC.

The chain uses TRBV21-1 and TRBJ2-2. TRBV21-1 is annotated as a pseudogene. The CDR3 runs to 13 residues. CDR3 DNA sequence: TGTGCCAGCAGCAGTGGTTCGAACGGGGAGCTGTTTTTT. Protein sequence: CASSSGSNGELFF.

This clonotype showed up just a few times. CDR3 coding DNA: TGTGCCAGCAGCCAAACCGCGGGTAGAAATTCACCCCTCCACTTT. This translates into CASSQTAGRNSPLHF. V is TRBV11-2 and J is TRBJ1-6; D is uncertain. Per the germline V gene, CDR1 is SGHAT and CDR2 is FQNNGV. This CDR3 is built from 15 residues. V dropped 5 bases and J dropped 7 bases, with 15 bases sitting between them.

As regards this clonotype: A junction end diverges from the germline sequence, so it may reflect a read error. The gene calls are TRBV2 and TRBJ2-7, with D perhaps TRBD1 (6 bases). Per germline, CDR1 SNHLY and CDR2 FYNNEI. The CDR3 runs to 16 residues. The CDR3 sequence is CASSDLVGHKSYEKYF. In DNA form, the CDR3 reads TGTGCCAGCAGTGACCTTGTGGGACACAAATCCTACGAGAAGTACTTC.

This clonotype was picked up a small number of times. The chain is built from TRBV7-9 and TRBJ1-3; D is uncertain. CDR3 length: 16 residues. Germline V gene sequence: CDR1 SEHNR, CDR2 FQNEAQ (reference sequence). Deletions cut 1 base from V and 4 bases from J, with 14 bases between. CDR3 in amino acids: CASSLVTGSAGNTIYF. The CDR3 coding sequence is TGTGCCAGCAGCTTAGTCACGGGTTCGGCGGGAAACACCATATATTTT. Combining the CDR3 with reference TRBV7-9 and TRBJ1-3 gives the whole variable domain DTGVSQNPRHKITKRGQNVTFRCDPISEHNRLYWYRQTLGQGPEFLTYFQNEAQLEKSRLLSDRFSAERPKGSFSTLEIQRTEQGDSAMYLCASSLVTGSAGNTIYFGEGSWLTVV.

The CDR3 DNA sequence: TGTGCCAGCAGCGCCTTAGGCGGGGCTGACACCGGGGAGCTGTTTTTT. Encoded protein: CASSALGGADTGELFF. The V call is TRBV9, the J call TRBJ2-2; the D gene is possibly TRBD2 (6 bases). Trimming shortened V by 3 bases and J by 3 bases, and 15 bases separated the two germline ends. The germline V gene encodes CDR1 SGDLS and CDR2 YYNGEE. The CDR3 contains 16 residues.